This T cell receptor beta chain is from a study of early T cells in non-severe SARS-CoV-2 infection. V was clipped by 2 bases and J by 7 bases; unmatched bases: 10. The CDR3 consists of 15 residues. TCRdb fed the 5' RACE reads into MiXCR, producing one record per CDR3 protein. Of approximately 69,000 distinct CDR3 sequences listed, less than 15% are singletons. The receptor's source is an adult who was a healthcare worker with PCR-confirmed SARS-CoV-2 infection or an uninfected control (not recorded which). This chain connects TRBV12-3 or TRBV12-4 to TRBJ1-2, with 7 nucleotides matching TRBD1. The sequenced sample was whole blood. The DNA of the CDR3 is TGTGCCAGCAGTTTATATGAGGGGGCGGCCTCTGGCTACACCTTC. Encoded protein: CASSLYEGAASGYTF.